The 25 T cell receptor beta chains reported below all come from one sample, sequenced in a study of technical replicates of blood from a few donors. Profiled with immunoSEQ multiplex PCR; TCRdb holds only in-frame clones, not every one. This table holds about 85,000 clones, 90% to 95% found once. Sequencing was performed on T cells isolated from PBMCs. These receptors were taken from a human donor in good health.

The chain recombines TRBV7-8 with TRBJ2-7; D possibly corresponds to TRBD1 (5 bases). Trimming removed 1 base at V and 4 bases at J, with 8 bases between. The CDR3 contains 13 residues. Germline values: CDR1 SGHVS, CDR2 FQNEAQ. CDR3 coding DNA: TGTGCCAGCAGCTTAGATAGGGGATACGAGCAGTACTTC. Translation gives CASSLDRGYEQYF.

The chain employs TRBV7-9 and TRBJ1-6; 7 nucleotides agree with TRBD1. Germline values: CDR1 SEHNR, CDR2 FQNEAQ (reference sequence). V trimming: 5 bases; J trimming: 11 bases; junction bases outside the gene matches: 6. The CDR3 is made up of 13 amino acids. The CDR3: CASSARQGPPLHF. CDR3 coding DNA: TGTGCCAGCAGCGCCCGACAGGGCCCACCCCTCCACTTT.

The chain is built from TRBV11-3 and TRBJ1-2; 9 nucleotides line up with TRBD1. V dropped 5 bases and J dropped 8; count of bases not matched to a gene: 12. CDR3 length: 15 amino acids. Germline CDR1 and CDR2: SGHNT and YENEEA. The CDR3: CASSKPPGTGLGYTF. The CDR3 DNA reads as TGTGCCAGCAGCAAACCCCCTGGGACAGGGTTGGGCTACACCTTC.

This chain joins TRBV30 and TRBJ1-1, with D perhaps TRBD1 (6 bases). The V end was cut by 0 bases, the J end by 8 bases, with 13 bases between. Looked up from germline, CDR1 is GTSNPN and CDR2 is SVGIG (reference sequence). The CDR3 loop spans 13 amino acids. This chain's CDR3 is CAWSVPPQGEAFF. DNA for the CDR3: TGTGCCTGGAGTGTACCACCCCAGGGGGAAGCTTTCTTT.

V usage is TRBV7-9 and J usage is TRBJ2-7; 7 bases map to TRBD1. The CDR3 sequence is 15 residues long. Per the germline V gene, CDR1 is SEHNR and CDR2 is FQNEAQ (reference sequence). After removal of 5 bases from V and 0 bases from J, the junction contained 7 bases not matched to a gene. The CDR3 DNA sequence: TGTGCCAGCAGCACCCACCGGGACAGCTCCTACGAGCAGTACTTC. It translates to CASSTHRDSSYEQYF.

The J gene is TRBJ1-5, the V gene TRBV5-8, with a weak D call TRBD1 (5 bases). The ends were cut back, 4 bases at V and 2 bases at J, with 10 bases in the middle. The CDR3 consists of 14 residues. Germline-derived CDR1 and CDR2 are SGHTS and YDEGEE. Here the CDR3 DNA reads TGTGCCAGCAGCGCAGGGTGGGGCAATCAGCCCCAGCATTTT. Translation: CASSAGWGNQPQHF. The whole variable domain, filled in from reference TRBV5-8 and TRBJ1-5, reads EAGVTQSPTHLIKTRGQQATLRCSPISGHTSVYWYQQALGLGLQFLLWYDEGEERNRGNFPPRFSGRQFPNYSSELNVNALELEDSALYLCASSAGWGNQPQHFGDGTRLSIL.

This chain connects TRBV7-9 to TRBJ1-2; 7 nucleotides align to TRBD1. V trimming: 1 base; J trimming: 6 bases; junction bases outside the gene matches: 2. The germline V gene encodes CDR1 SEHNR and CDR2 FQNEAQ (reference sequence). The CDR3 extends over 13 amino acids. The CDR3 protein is CASSLGGGHGYTF. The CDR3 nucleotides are TGTGCCAGCAGCTTAGGAGGGGGCCATGGCTACACCTTC.

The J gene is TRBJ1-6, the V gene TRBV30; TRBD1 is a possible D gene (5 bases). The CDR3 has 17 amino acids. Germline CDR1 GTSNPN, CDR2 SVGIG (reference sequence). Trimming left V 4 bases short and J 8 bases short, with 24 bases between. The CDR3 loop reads CAWNKIKTGTVDSPLHF. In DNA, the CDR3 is TGTGCCTGGAACAAGATCAAGACCGGGACTGTAGATTCACCCCTCCACTTT.

The CDR3 spells CASSDPLRDRNQPQHF. The CDR3, as DNA: TGTGCCAGCAGTGACCCCCTTCGGGACAGAAATCAGCCCCAGCATTTT. The genes are TRBV6-1 and TRBJ1-5; TRBD1 matches 7 bases. Losses at the gene ends were 3 bases for V and 4 bases for J; bases not matched to a gene: 9. CDR3 size: 16 residues. From germline, CDR1 is MNHNS and CDR2 SASEGT.

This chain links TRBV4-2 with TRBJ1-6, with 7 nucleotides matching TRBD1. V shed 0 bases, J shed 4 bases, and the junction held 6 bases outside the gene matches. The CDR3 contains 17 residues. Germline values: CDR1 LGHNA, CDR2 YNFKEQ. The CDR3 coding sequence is TGTGCCAGCAGCCAAGACCGGACAGGAGCATATAATTCACCCCTCCACTTT. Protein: CASSQDRTGAYNSPLHF.

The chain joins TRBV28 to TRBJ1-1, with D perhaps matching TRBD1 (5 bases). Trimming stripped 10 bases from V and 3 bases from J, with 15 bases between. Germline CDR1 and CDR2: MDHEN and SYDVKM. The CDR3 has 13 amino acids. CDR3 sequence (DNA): TGTGCCACGACACGAGGAGGGGACACTGAAGCTTTCTTT. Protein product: CATTRGGDTEAFF.

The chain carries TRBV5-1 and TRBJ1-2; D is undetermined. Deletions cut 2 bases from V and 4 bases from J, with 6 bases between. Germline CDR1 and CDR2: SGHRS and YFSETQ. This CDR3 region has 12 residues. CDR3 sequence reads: CASSLGVYGYTF. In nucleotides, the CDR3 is TGCGCCAGCAGCTTAGGAGTCTATGGCTACACCTTC.

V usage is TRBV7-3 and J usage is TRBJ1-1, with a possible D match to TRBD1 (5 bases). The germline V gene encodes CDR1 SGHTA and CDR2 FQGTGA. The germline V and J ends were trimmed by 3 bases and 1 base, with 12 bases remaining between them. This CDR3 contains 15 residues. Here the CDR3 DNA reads TGTGCCAGCAGCTTGGGGATGGGGGGGAACACTGAAGCTTTCTTT. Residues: CASSLGMGGNTEAFF.

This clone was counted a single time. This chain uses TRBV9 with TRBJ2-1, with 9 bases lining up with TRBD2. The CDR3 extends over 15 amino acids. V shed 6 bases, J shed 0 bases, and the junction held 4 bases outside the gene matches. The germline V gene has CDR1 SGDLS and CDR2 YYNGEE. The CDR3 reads CASNGLASSYNEQFF. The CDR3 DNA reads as TGTGCCAGCAATGGACTAGCGAGCTCCTACAATGAGCAGTTCTTC. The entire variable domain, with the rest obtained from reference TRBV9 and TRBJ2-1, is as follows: DSGVTQTPKHLITATGQRVTLRCSPRSGDLSVYWYQQSLDQGLQFLIQYYNGEERAKGNILERFSAQQFPDLHSELNLSSLELGDSALYFCASNGLASSYNEQFFGPGTRLTVL.

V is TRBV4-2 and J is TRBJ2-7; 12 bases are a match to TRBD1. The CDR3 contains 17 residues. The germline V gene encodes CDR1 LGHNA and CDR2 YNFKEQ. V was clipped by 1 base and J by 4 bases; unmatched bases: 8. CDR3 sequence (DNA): TGTGCCAGCAGCCAAGGAATACCGGGACAGGGGGCGTACGAGCAGTACTTC. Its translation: CASSQGIPGQGAYEQYF.

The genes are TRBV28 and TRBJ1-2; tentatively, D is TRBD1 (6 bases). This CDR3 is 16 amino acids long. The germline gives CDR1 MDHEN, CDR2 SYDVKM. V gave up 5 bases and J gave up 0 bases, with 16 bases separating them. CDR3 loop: CASSKGVFEPNYGYTF. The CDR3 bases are TGTGCCAGCAGTAAGGGGGTTTTTGAACCTAACTATGGCTACACCTTC.

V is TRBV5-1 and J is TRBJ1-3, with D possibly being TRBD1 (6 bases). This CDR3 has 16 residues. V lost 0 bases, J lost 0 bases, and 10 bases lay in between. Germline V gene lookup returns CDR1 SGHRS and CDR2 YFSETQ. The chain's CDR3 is CASSLGDRNSGNTIYF. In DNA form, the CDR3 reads TGCGCCAGCAGCTTGGGCGACAGGAACTCTGGAAACACCATATATTTT.

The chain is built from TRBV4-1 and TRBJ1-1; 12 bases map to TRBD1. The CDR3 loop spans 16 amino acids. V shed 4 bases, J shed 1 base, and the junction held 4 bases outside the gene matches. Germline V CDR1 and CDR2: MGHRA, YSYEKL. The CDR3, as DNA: TGCGCCAGCAGCCGGGACAGGGGGCGCGGGAACACTGAAGCTTTCTTT. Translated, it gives CASSRDRGRGNTEAFF.

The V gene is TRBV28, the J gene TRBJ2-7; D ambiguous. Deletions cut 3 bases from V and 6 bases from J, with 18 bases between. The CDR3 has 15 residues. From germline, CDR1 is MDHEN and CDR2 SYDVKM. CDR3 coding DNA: TGTGCCAGCAGTTTCTCCGGTCGGGTTTTGCCCGAGCAGTACTTC. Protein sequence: CASSFSGRVLPEQYF.

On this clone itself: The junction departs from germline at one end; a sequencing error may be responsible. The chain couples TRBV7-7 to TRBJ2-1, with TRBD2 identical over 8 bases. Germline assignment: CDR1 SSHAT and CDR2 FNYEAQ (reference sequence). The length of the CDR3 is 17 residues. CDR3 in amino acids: CASSSFSGTRGANEQFF. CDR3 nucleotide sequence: TGTGCTAGCAGCTCATTTTCCGGGACTAGAGGGGCCAATGAGCAGTTCTTC.

This chain's CDR3 is CAWSHNQETQYF. For the CDR3, the DNA is TGTGCCTGGAGTCACAACCAAGAGACCCAGTACTTC. The chain employs TRBV30 and TRBJ2-5; the D is unclear. CDR3 length equals 12 residues. From germline, CDR1 is GTSNPN and CDR2 SVGIG (reference sequence). Between the trimmed V and J ends, which lost 2 bases and 0 bases, there was a span of 4 bases.

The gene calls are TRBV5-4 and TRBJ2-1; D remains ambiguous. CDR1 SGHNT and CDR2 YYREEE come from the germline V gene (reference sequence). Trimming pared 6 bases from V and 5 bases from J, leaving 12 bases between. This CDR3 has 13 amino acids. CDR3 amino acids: CASNLLEDNEQFF. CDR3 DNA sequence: TGTGCCAGCAACCTTCTAGAAGACAATGAGCAGTTCTTC.

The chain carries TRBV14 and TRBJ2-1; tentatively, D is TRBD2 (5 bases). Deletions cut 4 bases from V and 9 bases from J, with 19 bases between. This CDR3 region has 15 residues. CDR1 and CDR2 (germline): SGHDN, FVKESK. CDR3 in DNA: TGTGCCAGCAGCCCCGCCAGCGGCCCGAGCGGTGAGCAGTTCTTC. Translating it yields CASSPASGPSGEQFF.

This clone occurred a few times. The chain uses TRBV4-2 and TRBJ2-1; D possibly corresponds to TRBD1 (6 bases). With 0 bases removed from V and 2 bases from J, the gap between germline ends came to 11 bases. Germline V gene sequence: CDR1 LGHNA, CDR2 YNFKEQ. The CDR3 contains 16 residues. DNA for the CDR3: TGTGCCAGCAGCCAAGATTCACAGGGCGCCTACAATGAGCAGTTCTTC. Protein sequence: CASSQDSQGAYNEQFF.

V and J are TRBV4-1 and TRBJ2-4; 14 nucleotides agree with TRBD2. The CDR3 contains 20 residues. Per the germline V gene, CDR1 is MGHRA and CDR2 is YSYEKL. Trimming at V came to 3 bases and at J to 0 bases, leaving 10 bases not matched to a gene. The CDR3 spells CASSHPVGLAGVRAKNIQYF. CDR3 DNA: TGCGCCAGCAGCCACCCCGTGGGACTAGCGGGGGTCAGAGCCAAAAACATTCAGTACTTC.